The clone carrying this T cell receptor (beta chain) was found a few times. The antigen remains undetermined. Donors showed nominal health when sampled, although they likely had unrecorded immune exposures. The data were obtained in a study of cytomegalovirus exposure and HLA in healthy donors. Study information: About 77 million unique TCRs from HLA-typed donors made up an early data release. Study findings and constraints: Most TCR sequences were seen very rarely across donors, but some public TCRs occurred in many. Using a false discovery rate of 0.05, a later analysis showed that some 16,000 TCR beta sequences were associated with HLA alleles.

The V gene's germline CDR1 is SNHLY and CDR2 FYNNEI. The CDR3 has 13 amino acids. Germline trimming cut 1 base from V and 5 bases from J; bases unmatched to any gene: 0. The PCR had 60 Vbeta and 13 Jbeta primers. TCRdb keeps only in-frame clones here, not all; method: immunoSEQ multiplex PCR. The data show about 150,000 clones, 70% to 80% seen once. The sequence was obtained from a man between 35 and 55 years old in good health and CMV-seropositive. The chain combines TRBV2 with TRBJ2-5, with TRBD2 identical over 8 bases. The sequencing input was PBMCs. CDR3 nucleotides: TGTGCCAGCAGTGAAGAGCGGGAGGAGACCCAGTACTTC. Its translation: CASSEEREETQYF.